This T cell receptor beta chain was retrieved from a study of Graves' ophthalmopathy and Graves' hyperthyroidism. Amplified TCR beta CDR3 regions were obtained using RNA transcripts as template. HTBI-primed RT-PCR formed the first round, and a multiplex PCR formed the second. TCRdb processed the multiplex PCR reads anew with MiXCR; each CDR3 protein has one entry. Among hundreds of thousands of distinct CDR3 sequences listed, around 21% were seen once. The authors diagnosed from clinical symptoms, serum thyroxine, TRAb, thyroid ultrasound and orbital computed tomography. From fresh peripheral blood, over 9 ml in volume, the PBMCs were obtained. Whole-study findings and limits: The model's prediction of ophthalmopathy progression had roughly 70% sensitivity and around 72% specificity. In blood appeared most of the expanded thyroid clonotypes whose frequency exceeded 0.001.

This clonotype was counted ten times or more. The antigen remains unidentified. The TCR originated in a woman in her late teens or twenties with stable Graves' hyperthyroidism. The sequenced material came from peripheral blood.

CDR3 DNA: TGTGCCAGCAGTGAATATTTCGGGGGTTTCGGCACTGAAGCTTTCTTT. Protein product: CASSEYFGGFGTEAFF. The chain couples TRBV25-1 to TRBJ1-1; tentatively, D is TRBD1 (5 bases). The V end was cut by 0 bases, the J end by 4 bases, with 15 bases between. The CDR3 length is 16 residues. Germline V gene lookup returns CDR1 MGHDK and CDR2 SYGVNS.